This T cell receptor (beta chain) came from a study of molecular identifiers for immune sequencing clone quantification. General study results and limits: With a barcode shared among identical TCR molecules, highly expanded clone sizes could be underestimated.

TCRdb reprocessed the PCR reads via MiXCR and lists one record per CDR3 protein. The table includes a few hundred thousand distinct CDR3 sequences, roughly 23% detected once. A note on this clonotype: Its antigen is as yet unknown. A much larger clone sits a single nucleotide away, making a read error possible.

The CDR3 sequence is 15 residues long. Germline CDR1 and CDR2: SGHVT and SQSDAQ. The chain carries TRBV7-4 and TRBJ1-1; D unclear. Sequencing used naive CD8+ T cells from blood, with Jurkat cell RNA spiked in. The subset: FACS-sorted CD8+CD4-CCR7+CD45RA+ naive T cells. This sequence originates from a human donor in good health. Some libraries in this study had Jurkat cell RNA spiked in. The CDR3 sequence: CASSLGLEIHTGAFF. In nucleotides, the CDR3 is TGTGCCAGCAGCTTAGGTTTGGAGATTCACACTGGAGCTTTCTTT.